The 26 T cell receptor beta chains reported below all come from one sample, sequenced in a study of cytomegalovirus exposure and HLA in healthy donors. PCR primers comprised 60 Vbeta and 13 Jbeta primers. Clones were read by immunoSEQ multiplex PCR, and TCRdb kept only the in-frame ones, dropping some. The sample lists about 140,000 clones, about 76% seen once, with 1.1% to 1.5% in the top ten. The sequenced material came from PBMCs. These receptors all come from a woman in her forties in good health and CMV-seronegative.

The table lists this clone with a few counts. A junction end diverges from the germline sequence, so it may reflect a read error. The chain carries TRBV2 and TRBJ1-1; D is possibly TRBD1 (5 bases). This CDR3 spans 11 amino acids. Germline V lookup: CDR1 SNHLY, CDR2 FYNNEI. CDR3 sequence: CGSAGRTEAFF. The CDR3 DNA reads as TGTGGCAGCGCGGGACGCACTGAAGCTTTCTTT.

Remarks on this clone: In the same sample, other DNA sequences code for this CDR3. This chain joins TRBV27 and TRBJ1-5; D is unclear. This CDR3 contains 15 residues. Germline lookup yields CDR1 MNHEY and CDR2 SMNVEV (reference sequence). V dropped 0 bases and J dropped 1 base, with 7 bases sitting between them. CDR3 region: CASSLSQNSNQPQHF. The CDR3 DNA is TGTGCCAGCAGTTTATCGCAGAACAGCAATCAGCCCCAGCATTTT.

The V call is TRBV6-6, the J call TRBJ1-5; D gene ambiguous. Deletions cut 0 bases from V and 3 bases from J, with 12 bases between. CDR3 size: 16 residues. CDR1 and CDR2 from the germline V gene are MNHNY and SVGAGI (reference sequence). In nucleotides, the CDR3 is TGTGCCAGCAGTTACTCGGAGATGCGGTACAATCAGCCCCAGCATTTT. Its protein is CASSYSEMRYNQPQHF.

CDR3 bases: TGTGCCAGCAGTCCAGGGAGGGAAAACTATGGCTACACCTTC. Amino acid sequence: CASSPGRENYGYTF. V usage is TRBV2 and J usage is TRBJ1-2, with TRBD1 as a possible D gene (5 bases). The V gene lost 5 bases and the J gene lost 2 bases, with 12 bases spanning the gap. The CDR3 contains 14 residues. Germline V gene lookup returns CDR1 SNHLY and CDR2 FYNNEI.

The gene calls are TRBV7-6 and TRBJ1-3, with D possibly matching TRBD1 (6 bases). The germline CDR1 and CDR2 sequences are SGHVS and FNYEAQ. The CDR3 runs to 12 residues. V was cut by 9 bases and J by 0 bases, with 6 bases left in between. This CDR3 is CARQGSGNTIYF. The CDR3, as DNA: TGTGCCAGACAGGGCTCTGGAAACACCATATATTTT.

The chain recombines TRBV4-2 with TRBJ1-4; D remains unclear. V was shortened by 1 base and J by 0 bases, with 9 bases between the two germline ends. Germline CDR1 LGHNA, CDR2 YNFKEQ. The CDR3 extends over 16 amino acids. The CDR3 DNA reads as TGTGCCAGCAGCCAAGGGCCAGACTCAACTAATGAAAAACTGTTTTTT. It is translated as CASSQGPDSTNEKLFF.

The rearrangement joins TRBV27 to TRBJ1-5; possible D gene TRBD1, 5 bases. V lost 5 bases to trimming and J lost 3 bases, with 14 bases between them. The length of the CDR3 is 15 residues. Germline V lookup: CDR1 MNHEY, CDR2 SMNVEV (reference sequence). The CDR3: CASSDLGGANQPQHF. Here the CDR3 DNA reads TGTGCCAGCAGTGATCTGGGTGGGGCCAATCAGCCCCAGCATTTT.

The J gene is TRBJ2-1, the V gene TRBV15, with D tentatively TRBD2 (5 bases). The CDR3 extends over 15 amino acids. The V gene lost 5 bases and the J gene lost 2 bases, with 13 bases spanning the gap. CDR1 LNHNV and CDR2 YYDKDF come from the germline V gene (reference sequence). CDR3 region: CATSGELGAYNEQFF. The CDR3 nucleotides are TGTGCCACCAGCGGGGAGCTCGGGGCCTACAATGAGCAGTTCTTC.

J is TRBJ1-6 and V is TRBV15; tentative D call: TRBD1 (6 bases). CDR3 size: 16 residues. V lost 0 bases to trimming and J lost 6 bases, with 12 bases between them. The V gene's germline CDR1 is LNHNV and CDR2 YYDKDF (reference sequence). This CDR3 reads CATSRDMGARNSPLHF. The CDR3 bases are TGTGCCACCAGCAGAGATATGGGGGCGCGTAATTCACCCCTCCACTTT.

Only one count was recorded for this clone. The chain joins TRBV6-5 to TRBJ2-3, with TRBD2 matching over 12 bases. This CDR3 has 15 residues. Per the germline V gene, CDR1 is MNHEY and CDR2 is SVGAGI. V shed 2 bases, J shed 6 bases, and the junction held 3 bases outside the gene matches. DNA of the CDR3: TGTGCCAGCAGTTACCTAGCGGGGGGGGAGGATACGCAGTATTTT. It codes for CASSYLAGGEDTQYF.

The chain has TRBV2 and TRBJ1-6; 9 positions agree with TRBD1. This CDR3 has 12 residues. CDR1 and CDR2 (germline): SNHLY, FYNNEI. The junction had 4 bases not matched to a gene; V was cut back by 11 bases and J by 8 bases. Here the CDR3 reads CARGQGDSPLHF. The CDR3 DNA reads as TGTGCCCGGGGACAGGGTGATTCACCCCTCCACTTT.

The chain employs TRBV7-8 and TRBJ2-1; a possible D gene is TRBD2 (6 bases). With 7 bases removed from V and 2 bases from J, the gap between germline ends came to 9 bases. Germline CDR1 SGHVS, CDR2 FQNEAQ. The CDR3 consists of 13 residues. CDR3 residues: CASTRGTYNEQFF. CDR3 nucleotide sequence: TGTGCCAGCACCCGGGGGACCTACAATGAGCAGTTCTTC.

V gene TRBV30 combines with J gene TRBJ2-1; weak D call: TRBD2 (6 bases). The V end lost 2 bases, the J end lost 9 bases, and 14 bases lay between the germline ends. Germline V gene sequence: CDR1 GTSNPN, CDR2 SVGIG (reference sequence). The CDR3 is 13 residues long. The CDR3 sequence: CAWSPRVRGEQFF. DNA for the CDR3: TGTGCCTGGAGTCCAAGGGTGCGGGGTGAGCAGTTCTTC.

This sequence joins TRBV7-2 and TRBJ1-2; 7 bases match TRBD1. The CDR3 spans 14 residues. V shed 0 bases and J 3 bases; nucleotides not matched to a gene: 1. In germline, CDR1 is SGHTA, CDR2 FQGNSA. CDR3 region: CASSLAGGHYGYTF. DNA for the CDR3: TGTGCCAGCAGCTTAGCAGGGGGCCACTATGGCTACACCTTC.

CDR3 residues: CASSEAATGTGIRGQYF. CDR3 nucleotide sequence: TGTGCCAGCAGTGAAGCGGCGACCGGGACAGGGATTCGTGGGCAGTACTTC. The chain combines TRBV6-1 with TRBJ2-7, with 9 nucleotides matching TRBD1. Germline CDR1 is MNHNS and CDR2 is SASEGT. The length of the CDR3 is 17 residues. Trimming cost V 0 bases and J 9 bases; bases outside gene matches: 15.

This clone has a handful of counts. The V and J genes are TRBV28 and TRBJ2-5; D is possibly TRBD1 (6 bases). Germline loops: CDR1 MDHEN, CDR2 SYDVKM. The V and J ends lost 7 bases and 5 bases respectively, with 14 bases between them. There are 13 residues in the CDR3. The CDR3, as DNA: TGTGCCAGCAAGAGTGGGGGCCGGGAGACCCAGTACTTC. The encoded protein is CASKSGGRETQYF.

The rearrangement uses TRBV28 and TRBJ1-2; the D is unclear. The CDR3 runs to 14 residues. Deletions cut 6 bases from V and 0 bases from J, with 11 bases between. Per germline, CDR1 MDHEN and CDR2 SYDVKM. This CDR3 reads CASSPGLSNYGYTF. The CDR3 region has the DNA TGTGCCAGCAGCCCAGGACTTTCTAACTATGGCTACACCTTC.

This chain connects TRBV2 to TRBJ2-1; 7 nucleotides match TRBD1. The germline V gene encodes CDR1 SNHLY and CDR2 FYNNEI. V trimming: 9 bases; J trimming: 3 bases; junction bases outside the gene matches: 2. The CDR3 has 12 residues. The CDR3 reads CARGTDYNEQFF. The CDR3 nucleotides read TGTGCCAGAGGGACAGACTACAATGAGCAGTTCTTC.

In the case of this clone: One end of the junction does not line up with germline, which may come from a read error. This chain uses TRBV5-5 with TRBJ1-2; 8 nucleotides match TRBD1. CDR1 and CDR2 from the germline V gene are SGHKS and YYEKEE (reference sequence). This CDR3 region has 12 residues. Written as DNA, the CDR3 is TGTGCCAGCAGCATACAGGACAGGGACTTCTCCTTC. Its translation is CASSIQDRDFSF.

The gene calls are TRBV9 and TRBJ1-1; 8 bases align to TRBD1. The CDR3 has 12 residues. CDR1 and CDR2 (germline): SGDLS, YYNGEE. J was trimmed by 7 bases and V by 1 base; bases with no gene match: 0. CDR3 sequence (DNA): TGTGCCAGCAGCGTAACAGGGGGTGAAGCTTTCTTT. It is translated as CASSVTGGEAFF. The whole variable domain, filled in from reference TRBV9 and TRBJ1-1, reads DSGVTQTPKHLITATGQRVTLRCSPRSGDLSVYWYQQSLDQGLQFLIQYYNGEERAKGNILERFSAQQFPDLHSELNLSSLELGDSALYFCASSVTGGEAFFGQGTRLTVV.

The V and J genes are TRBV29-1 and TRBJ1-1; 7 bases map to TRBD1. CDR3 length: 13 residues. The germline gives CDR1 SQVTM, CDR2 ANQGSEA. Trimming removed 6 bases from V and 2 bases from J; junction bases left unmatched: 6. As DNA, the CDR3 is TGCAGCGTAGACAGGGTTTTCAACACTGAAGCTTTCTTT. Amino acid sequence: CSVDRVFNTEAFF.

In its sample, this clone was seen a few times. The chain combines TRBV7-2 with TRBJ1-1, with D perhaps matching TRBD1 (5 bases). V lost 0 bases and J 7 bases, leaving 12 bases between the germline ends. The germline V gene has CDR1 SGHTA and CDR2 FQGNSA. The CDR3 spans 14 residues. The CDR3 nucleotides read TGTGCCAGCAGCTTAGCGGCGGGACCAAATGAAGCTTTCTTT. This codes for CASSLAAGPNEAFF.

This clone was recorded only once. The chain carries TRBV13 and TRBJ2-7, with D possibly being TRBD2 (6 bases). The V gene lost 2 bases and the J gene lost 12 bases, with 14 bases spanning the gap. The CDR3 extends over 12 amino acids. The germline gives CDR1 PRHDT, CDR2 FYEKMQ (reference sequence). The chain's CDR3 is CASSLSGRRGYF. The CDR3 nucleotides read TGTGCCAGCAGCTTATCAGGACGGAGGGGGTACTTC. Using reference TRBV13 and TRBJ2-7 for the parts outside the CDR3, the full variable domain is AAGVIQSPRHLIKEKRETATLKCYPIPRHDTVYWYQQGPGQDPQFLISFYEKMQSDKGSIPDRFSAQQFSDYHSELNMSSLELGDSALYFCASSLSGRRGYFGPGTRLTVT.

The gene calls are TRBV7-9 and TRBJ1-2, with a possible D match to TRBD1 (5 bases). V lost 0 bases to trimming and J lost 4 bases, with 9 bases between them. The germline V gene encodes CDR1 SEHNR and CDR2 FQNEAQ (reference sequence). This CDR3 region has 14 residues. CDR3 sequence: CASSLAQQVYGYTF. The CDR3 nucleotides read TGTGCCAGCAGCTTAGCGCAACAGGTCTATGGCTACACCTTC.

The rearrangement joins TRBV7-2 to TRBJ2-7, with D possibly being TRBD1 (6 bases). The germline V and J ends were trimmed by 1 base and 0 bases, with 13 bases remaining between them. CDR1 and CDR2 from the germline V gene are SGHTA and FQGNSA. The CDR3 loop spans 16 amino acids. Here the CDR3 DNA reads TGTGCCAGCAGCTTAGTTTCCGGACAGACCTCCTACGAGCAGTACTTC. This translates into CASSLVSGQTSYEQYF.

The chain links TRBV7-9 to TRBJ2-3, with TRBD2 matching 14 bases. Trimming removed 4 bases from V and 0 bases from J; junction bases left unmatched: 6. Germline V gene sequence: CDR1 SEHNR, CDR2 FQNEAQ (reference sequence). This CDR3 has 18 residues. In nucleotides, the CDR3 is TGTGCCAGCAGCTCTGGACTAGCGGGGGGCCGGAGCACAGATACGCAGTATTTT. Protein product: CASSSGLAGGRSTDTQYF.